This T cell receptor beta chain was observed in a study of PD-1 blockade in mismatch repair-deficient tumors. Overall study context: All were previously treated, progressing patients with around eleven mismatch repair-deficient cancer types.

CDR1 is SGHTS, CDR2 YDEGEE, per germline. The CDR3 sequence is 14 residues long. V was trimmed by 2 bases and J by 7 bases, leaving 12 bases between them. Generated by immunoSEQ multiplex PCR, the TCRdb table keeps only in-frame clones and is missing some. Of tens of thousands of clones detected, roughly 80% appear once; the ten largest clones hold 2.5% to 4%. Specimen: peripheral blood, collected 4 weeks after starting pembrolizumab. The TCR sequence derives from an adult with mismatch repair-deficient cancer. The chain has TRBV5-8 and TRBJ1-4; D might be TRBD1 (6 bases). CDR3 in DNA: TGTGCCAGCAGCTTAGCGGGGGCCGGTGAAAAACTGTTTTTT. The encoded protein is CASSLAGAGEKLFF. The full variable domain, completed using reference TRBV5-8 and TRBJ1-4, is EAGVTQSPTHLIKTRGQQATLRCSPISGHTSVYWYQQALGLGLQFLLWYDEGEERNRGNFPPRFSGRQFPNYSSELNVNALELEDSALYLCASSLAGAGEKLFFGSGTQLSVL.